This TCR beta chain was sequenced in a study of cytomegalovirus exposure and HLA in healthy donors. Study in general: The 120 validation repertoires, a later analysis reported, used the same platform as the approximately 650 first-cohort repertoires.

This CDR3 comprises 15 residues. Unmatched junction bases numbered 5, after V lost 2 bases and J lost 4 bases. Per germline, CDR1 MNHEY and CDR2 SMNVEV (reference sequence). Sequencing was performed with immunoSEQ multiplex PCR; in TCRdb, only in-frame clones are kept and a portion is missing. Among a few hundred thousand clones listed, roughly 91% were seen once. Specimen: PBMCs. The rearrangement uses TRBV27 and TRBJ1-1; 9 bases line up with TRBD1. This clonotype was obtained from a woman aged 25 to 39 in good health and CMV-seronegative. CDR3 nucleotide sequence: TGTGCCAGCAGTTTAACAGGGGGCCTTAGCACTGAAGCTTTCTTT. Protein sequence: CASSLTGGLSTEAFF.